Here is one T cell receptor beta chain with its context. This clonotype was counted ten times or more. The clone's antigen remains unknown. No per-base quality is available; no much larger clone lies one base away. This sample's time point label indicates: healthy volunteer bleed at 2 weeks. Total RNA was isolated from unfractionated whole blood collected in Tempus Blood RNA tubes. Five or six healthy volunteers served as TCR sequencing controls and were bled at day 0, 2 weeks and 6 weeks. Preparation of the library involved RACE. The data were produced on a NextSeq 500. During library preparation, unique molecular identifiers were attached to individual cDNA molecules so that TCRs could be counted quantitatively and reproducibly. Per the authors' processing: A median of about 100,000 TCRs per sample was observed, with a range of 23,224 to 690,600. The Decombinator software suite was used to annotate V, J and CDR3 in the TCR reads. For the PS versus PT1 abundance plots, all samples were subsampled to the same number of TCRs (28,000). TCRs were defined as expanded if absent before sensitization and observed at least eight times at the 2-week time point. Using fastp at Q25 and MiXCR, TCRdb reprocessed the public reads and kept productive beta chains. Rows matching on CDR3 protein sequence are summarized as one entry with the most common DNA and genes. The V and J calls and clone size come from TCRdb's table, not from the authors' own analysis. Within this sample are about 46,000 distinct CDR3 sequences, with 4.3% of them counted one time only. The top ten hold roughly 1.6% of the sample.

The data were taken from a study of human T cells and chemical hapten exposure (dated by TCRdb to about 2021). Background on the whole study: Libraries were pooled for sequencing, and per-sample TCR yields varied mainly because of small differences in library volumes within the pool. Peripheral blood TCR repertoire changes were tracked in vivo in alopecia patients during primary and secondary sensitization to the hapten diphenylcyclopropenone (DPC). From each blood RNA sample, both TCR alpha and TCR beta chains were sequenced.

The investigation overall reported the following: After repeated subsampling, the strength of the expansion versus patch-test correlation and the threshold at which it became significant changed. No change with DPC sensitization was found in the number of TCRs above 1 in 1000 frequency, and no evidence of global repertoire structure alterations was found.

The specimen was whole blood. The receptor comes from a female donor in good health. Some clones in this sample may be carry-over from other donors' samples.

This receptor has the CDR3 CASSADGGANEQFF. Read as DNA, the sequence is TGTGCCAGCAGCGCCGATGGGGGGGCCAATGAGCAGTTCTTC. The chain links TRBV9 with TRBJ2-1; TRBD2 is a possible D gene, resting on 7 matching bases. The CDR3 runs 14 amino acids, cysteine and phenylalanine included. Of all the DNA, just the CDR3 is kept, 42 bases in frame from base 1. The germline V gene sets CDR1 to SGDLS and CDR2 to YYNGEE. V is reduced by 3 bases and J by 6 bases, leaving a spacing of 13 bases between them.